A selection of T cell receptor beta chains follows, all from one sample in a study of T-cell memory formation after mild COVID-19. TCRdb processed the 5' RACE reads anew with MiXCR; each CDR3 protein has one entry. Here the sample spans roughly 340,000 distinct CDR3 sequences, more than 15% being singletons. The sample comprised PBMCs or a T cell subset sorted from them (not recorded which). The receptors here all came from a man younger than 35 who had mild COVID-19 (a few samples of this study predate the infection). Cell type and time point are not known. CDR3s include the opening cysteine and the closing phenylalanine or tryptophan. The D gene is left open where the match is weak. Size is stated for part of the rows, as once, few or many counts, or as a class when the clone is expanded.

TRBJ1-2 | TRBV7-8 | NA | NA | CASSLRGTIYGYTF | TGTGCCAGCAGCCTCCGGGGTACTATCTATGGCTACACCTTC
TRBJ2-3 | TRBV12-3/TRBV12-4 | TRBD2 | many | CASSPPWGAGEADTQYF | TGTGCCAGCAGTCCCCCCTGGGGAGCGGGGGAGGCAGATACGCAGTATTTT
TRBJ2-3 | TRBV12-3/TRBV12-4 | NA | NA | CASSLVRGVTQYF | TGTGCCAGCAGTTTAGTCCGGGGAGTGACTCAGTATTTT
TRBJ2-3 | TRBV6-2/TRBV6-3 | NA | many | CASSYSAEDTQYF | TGTGCCAGCAGTTACTCGGCCGAGGATACGCAGTATTTT
TRBJ1-1 | TRBV29-1 | NA | NA | CSVEGNQGTEAFF | TGCAGCGTTGAGGGGAACCAGGGGACTGAAGCTTTCTTT
TRBJ1-6 | TRBV6-1 | TRBD1 | NA | CASRWGQSKSSYNSPLHF | TGTGCCAGCAGATGGGGACAGTCGAAGAGCTCCTATAATTCACCCCTCCACTTT
TRBJ1-1 | TRBV12-3/TRBV12-4 | NA | many | CASSLGPNTEAFF | TGTGCCAGCAGTTTAGGACCGAACACTGAAGCTTTCTTT
TRBJ1-2 | TRBV5-1 | TRBD1 | NA | CASSSGTAYGYTF | TGCGCCAGCAGCTCTGGGACAGCCTATGGCTACACCTTC
TRBJ1-4 | TRBV20-1 | NA | NA | CSALQVLNSGKLFF | TGCAGTGCGTTGCAGGTTCTTAACAGTGGAAAACTGTTTTTT
TRBJ1-6 | TRBV12-3/TRBV12-4 | NA | NA | CASTRAQGRSPLHF | TGTGCCAGCACCCGAGCCCAGGGGCGGTCACCCCTCCACTTT
TRBJ2-7 | TRBV5-1 | TRBD2 | few | CASSARGLAGEQYF | TGCGCCAGCAGCGCCCGTGGACTAGCGGGGGAGCAGTACTTC
TRBJ1-1 | TRBV15 | NA | NA | CATSRRWGTEAFF | TGTGCCACCAGCAGACGGTGGGGGACTGAAGCTTTCTTT